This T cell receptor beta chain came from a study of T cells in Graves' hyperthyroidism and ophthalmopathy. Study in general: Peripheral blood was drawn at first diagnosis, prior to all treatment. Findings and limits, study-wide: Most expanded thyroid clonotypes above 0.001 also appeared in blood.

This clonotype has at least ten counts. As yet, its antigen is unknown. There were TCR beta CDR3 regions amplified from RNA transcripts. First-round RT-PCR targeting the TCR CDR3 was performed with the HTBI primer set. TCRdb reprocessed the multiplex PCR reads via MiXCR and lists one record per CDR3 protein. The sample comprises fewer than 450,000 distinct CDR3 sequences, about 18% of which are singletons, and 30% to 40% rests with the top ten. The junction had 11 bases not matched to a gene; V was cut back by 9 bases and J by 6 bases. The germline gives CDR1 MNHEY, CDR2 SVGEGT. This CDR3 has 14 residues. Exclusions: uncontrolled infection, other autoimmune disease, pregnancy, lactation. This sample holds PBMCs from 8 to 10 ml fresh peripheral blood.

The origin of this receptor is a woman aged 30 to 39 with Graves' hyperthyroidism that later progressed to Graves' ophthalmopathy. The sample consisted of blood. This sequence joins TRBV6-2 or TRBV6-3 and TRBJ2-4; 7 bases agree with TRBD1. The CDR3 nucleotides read TGTGCCAGTATAAACCGGGACAGCTTAAACATTCAGTACTTC. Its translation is CASINRDSLNIQYF.